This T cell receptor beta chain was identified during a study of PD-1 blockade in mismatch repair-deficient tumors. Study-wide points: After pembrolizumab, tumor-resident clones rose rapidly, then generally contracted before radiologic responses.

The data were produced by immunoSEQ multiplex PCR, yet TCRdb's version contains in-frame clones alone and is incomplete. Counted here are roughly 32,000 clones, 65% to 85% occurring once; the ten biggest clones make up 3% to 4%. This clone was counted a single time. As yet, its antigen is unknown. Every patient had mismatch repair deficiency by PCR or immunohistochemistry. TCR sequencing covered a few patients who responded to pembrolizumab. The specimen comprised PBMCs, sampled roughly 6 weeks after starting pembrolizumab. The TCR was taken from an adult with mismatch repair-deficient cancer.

CDR3 in DNA: TGTGCCAGCAGCCCAGGGTTCAGGGCACCCCAGCATTTT. The encoded protein is CASSPGFRAPQHF. This chain connects TRBV5-8 to TRBJ1-5; weak D call: TRBD1 (5 bases). Germline CDR1 reads SGHTS; CDR2 reads YDEGEE. CDR3 length: 13 residues. V gave up 4 bases and J gave up 10 bases, with 15 bases separating them.